A single sample gave rise to the 10 T cell receptor beta chains below, sequenced in a study of beta chain features in type 1 diabetes. Every bit of the isolated RNA underwent reverse transcription, so sequencing read expressed TCRB transcripts. Method: immunoSEQ multiplex PCR; TCRdb's copy keeps in-frame clones and lacks some. The table lists 150,000 or so clones, approximately 8.4% of them singletons. Sequences were obtained from central memory CD4+ T cells from blood. These receptors all stem from a young woman in good health.

The chain combines TRBV7-2 with TRBJ2-1, with TRBD2 matching 7 bases. The CDR3 extends over 15 amino acids. Germline CDR1 and CDR2: SGHTA and FQGNSA. The junction had 3 bases not matched to a gene; V was cut back by 3 bases and J by 1 base. CDR3 loop: CASSLVSGSYNEQFF. In nucleotides, the CDR3 is TGTGCCAGCAGCTTGGTTAGCGGGTCCTACAATGAGCAGTTCTTC.

This clone showed up just a few times. This chain links TRBV2 with TRBJ1-5; 8 bases are shared with TRBD1. From germline, CDR1 is SNHLY and CDR2 FYNNEI. The CDR3 consists of 13 residues. V lost 8 bases and J lost 1; bases outside the gene matches: 1. In DNA, the CDR3 is TGTGCCAGCGACAGGGGAAGCAATCAGCCCCAGCATTTT. Translated, it gives CASDRGSNQPQHF. Combining the CDR3 with reference TRBV2 and TRBJ1-5 gives the whole variable domain EPEVTQTPSHQVTQMGQEVILRCVPISNHLYFYWYRQILGQKVEFLVSFYNNEISEKSEIFDDQFSVERPDGSNFTLKIRSTKLEDSAMYFCASDRGSNQPQHFGDGTRLSIL.

In this sample, this clone turned up a few times. The chain is built from TRBV5-8 and TRBJ1-5; D is possibly TRBD1 (5 bases). From germline, CDR1 is SGHTS and CDR2 YDEGEE. V lost 4 bases to trimming and J lost 3 bases, with 11 bases between them. The CDR3 spans 14 residues. The CDR3 spells CASSRDSPNQPQHF. In DNA form, the CDR3 reads TGTGCCAGCAGCCGCGACAGCCCCAATCAGCCCCAGCATTTT.

The chain is built from TRBV5-1 and TRBJ2-1; 7 nucleotides align to TRBD2. The CDR3 extends over 13 amino acids. The V gene's germline CDR1 is SGHRS and CDR2 YFSETQ. V lost 4 bases, J lost 7 bases, and 5 bases stayed unmatched. This CDR3 reads CASSPPGGNEQFF. CDR3 DNA sequence: TGCGCCAGCAGCCCTCCCGGGGGGAATGAGCAGTTCTTC.

The chain links TRBV7-2 to TRBJ2-7; D may be TRBD2 (6 bases). In germline, CDR1 is SGHTA, CDR2 FQGNSA. CDR3 length: 15 residues. V was cut by 6 bases and J by 2 bases, with 17 bases left in between. The CDR3 DNA follows: TGTGCCAGCAGTCGCCGGGACTCTCGGGCCTACGAGCAGTACTTC. Its translation is CASSRRDSRAYEQYF.

This clone has at least ten counts. The chain combines TRBV7-2 with TRBJ2-5, with TRBD2 as a possible D gene (6 bases). V lost 4 bases to trimming and J lost 2 bases, with 11 bases between them. Germline V gene sequence: CDR1 SGHTA, CDR2 FQGNSA. The CDR3 has 14 residues. CDR3 region: CASSSGLLQETQYF. The CDR3 nucleotides are TGTGCCAGCAGCTCGGGACTTTTACAAGAGACCCAGTACTTC.

In its sample, this clone was seen a few times. The chain has TRBV7-3 and TRBJ1-2; 7 bases align to TRBD1. V gave up 5 bases and J gave up 5 bases; unmatched junction bases: 11. Germline V gives CDR1 SGHTA, CDR2 FQGTGA. The CDR3 is made up of 15 amino acids. CDR3: CASSPTRDSQYGYTF. In nucleotides, the CDR3 is TGTGCCAGCAGCCCTACAAGGGACAGCCAATATGGCTACACCTTC.

V usage is TRBV5-4 and J usage is TRBJ1-2; maybe TRBD1 (6 bases). Per the germline V gene, CDR1 is SGHNT and CDR2 is YYREEE (reference sequence). Trimming cost V 3 bases and J 4 bases, with 10 bases left between them. CDR3 size: 13 residues. CDR3 DNA sequence: TGTGCCAGCAGCTCCCGGACAGTCTATGGCTACACCTTC. Translated, it gives CASSSRTVYGYTF.

This clone appeared a few times. V gene TRBV4-2 combines with J gene TRBJ2-7; 9 positions match TRBD2. CDR1 and CDR2 from the germline V gene are LGHNA and YNFKEQ. V shed 6 bases, J shed 1 base, and the junction held 10 bases outside the gene matches. CDR3 length: 16 amino acids. CDR3 sequence: CASSRGSLAGSYEQYF. In nucleotides, the CDR3 is TGTGCCAGCAGTCGGGGGTCGCTAGCGGGGTCCTACGAGCAGTACTTC.

J is TRBJ1-5 and V is TRBV27; the D gene is possibly TRBD1 (5 bases). The germline V gene has CDR1 MNHEY and CDR2 SMNVEV (reference sequence). The V end was cut by 4 bases, the J end by 9 bases, with 25 bases between. The CDR3 runs to 17 residues. The CDR3 reads CASSSFSSGRGVGPQHF. CDR3 bases: TGTGCCAGCAGTTCGTTCTCTTCGGGACGGGGGGTAGGGCCCCAGCATTTT.